The source of this T cell receptor beta chain is a study of cytomegalovirus exposure and HLA in healthy donors. Study context: HLA-typed donors were the source of approximately 85 million unique TCRs held in an early data release.

Primers included in the PCR were 60 Vbeta and 13 Jbeta primers. Clones were sequenced by immunoSEQ multiplex PCR, and TCRdb holds only the in-frame ones, with some missing. This table has about 150,000 clones, approximately 85% appearing once. Study observations and caveats: Another analysis was done later, and it associated roughly 15,000 TCR beta sequences with HLA alleles at 0.05 false discovery rate.

With regard to this clone: As yet, its antigen is unknown.

Germline CDR1 is SGHNT and CDR2 is YYREEE (reference sequence). V lost 3 bases and J 1 base, leaving 11 bases between the germline ends. The length of the CDR3 is 15 residues. The sequenced material came from PBMCs. The receptor was derived from a man in his thirties or forties in good health and CMV-seropositive. The rearrangement joins TRBV5-4 to TRBJ1-3; possibly TRBD1 for D (5 bases). Here the CDR3 reads CASSSPQGSGNTIYF. The CDR3 DNA follows: TGTGCCAGCAGCTCCCCGCAGGGTTCTGGAAACACCATATATTTT.